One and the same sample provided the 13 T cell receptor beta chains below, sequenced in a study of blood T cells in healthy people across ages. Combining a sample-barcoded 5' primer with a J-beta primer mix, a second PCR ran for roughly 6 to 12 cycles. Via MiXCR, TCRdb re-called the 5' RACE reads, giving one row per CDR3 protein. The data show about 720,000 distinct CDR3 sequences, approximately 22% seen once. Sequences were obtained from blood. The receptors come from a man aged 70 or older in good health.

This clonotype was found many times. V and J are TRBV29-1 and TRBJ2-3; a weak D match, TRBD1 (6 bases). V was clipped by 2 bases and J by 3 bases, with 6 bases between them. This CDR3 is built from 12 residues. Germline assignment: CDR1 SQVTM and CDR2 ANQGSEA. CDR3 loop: CSVETGTDTQYF. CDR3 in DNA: TGCAGCGTTGAAACAGGGACAGATACGCAGTATTTT.

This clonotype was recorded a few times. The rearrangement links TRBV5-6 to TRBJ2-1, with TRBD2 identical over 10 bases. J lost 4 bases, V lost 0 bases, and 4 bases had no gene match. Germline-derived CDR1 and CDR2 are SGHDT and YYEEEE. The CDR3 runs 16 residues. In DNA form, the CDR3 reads TGTGCCAGCAGCTTGGTCAGGACTAGCGGATACAATGAGCAGTTCTTC. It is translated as CASSLVRTSGYNEQFF.

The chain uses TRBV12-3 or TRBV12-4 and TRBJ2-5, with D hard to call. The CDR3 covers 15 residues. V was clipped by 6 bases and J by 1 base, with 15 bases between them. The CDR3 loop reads CASSPGPGIQETQYF. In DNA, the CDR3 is TGTGCCAGCAGCCCCGGACCAGGAATCCAAGAGACCCAGTACTTC.

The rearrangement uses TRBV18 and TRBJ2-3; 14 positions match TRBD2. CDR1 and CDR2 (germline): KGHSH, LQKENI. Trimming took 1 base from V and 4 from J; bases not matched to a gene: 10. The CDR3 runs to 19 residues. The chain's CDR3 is CASSPRMNGTSGRSDTQYF. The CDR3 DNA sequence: TGTGCCAGCTCACCACGAATGAACGGGACTAGCGGGAGATCAGATACGCAGTATTTT.

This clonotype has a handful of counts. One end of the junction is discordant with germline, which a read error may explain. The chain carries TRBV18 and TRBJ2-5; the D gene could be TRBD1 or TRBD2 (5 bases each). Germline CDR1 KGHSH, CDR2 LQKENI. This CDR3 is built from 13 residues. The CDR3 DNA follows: TGTGCCAGCTCCAGAGGGGATCAATCGGAGGTGGACTTC. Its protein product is CASSRGDQSEVDF.

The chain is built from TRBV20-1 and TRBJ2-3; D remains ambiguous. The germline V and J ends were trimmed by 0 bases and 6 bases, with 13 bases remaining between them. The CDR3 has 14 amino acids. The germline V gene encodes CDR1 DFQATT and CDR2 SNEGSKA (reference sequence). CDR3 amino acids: CSARDQGTVDTQYF. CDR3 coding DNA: TGCAGTGCTAGAGATCAAGGTACCGTGGATACGCAGTATTTT.

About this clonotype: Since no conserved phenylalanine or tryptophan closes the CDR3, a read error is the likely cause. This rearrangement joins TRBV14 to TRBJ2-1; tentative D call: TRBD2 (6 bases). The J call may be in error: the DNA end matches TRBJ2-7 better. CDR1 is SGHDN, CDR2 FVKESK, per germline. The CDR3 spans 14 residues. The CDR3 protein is CASSLGGTLYEQYS. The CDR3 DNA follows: TGTGCCAGCAGCCTGGGGGGAACCCTCTACGAGCAGTACTCC.

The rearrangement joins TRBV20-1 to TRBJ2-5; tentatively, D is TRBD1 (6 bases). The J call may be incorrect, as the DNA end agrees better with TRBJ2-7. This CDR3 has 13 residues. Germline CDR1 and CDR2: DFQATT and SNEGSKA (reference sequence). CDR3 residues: CSARKQGPNEQYF. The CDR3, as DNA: TGCAGTGCTAGGAAACAGGGACCTAACGAGCAGTACTTC.

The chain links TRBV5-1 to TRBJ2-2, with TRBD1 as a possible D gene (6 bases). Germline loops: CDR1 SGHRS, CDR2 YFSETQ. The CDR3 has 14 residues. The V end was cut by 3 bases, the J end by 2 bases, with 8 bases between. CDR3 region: CASSSTGNTGELFF. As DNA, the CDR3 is TGCGCCAGCAGCTCGACAGGAAACACCGGGGAGCTGTTTTTT.

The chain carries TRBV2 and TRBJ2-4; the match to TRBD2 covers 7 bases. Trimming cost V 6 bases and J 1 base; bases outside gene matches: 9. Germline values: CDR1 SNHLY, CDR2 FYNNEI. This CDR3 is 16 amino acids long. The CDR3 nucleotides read TGTGCCAGCAGGGGGGGAGGGGTCGAGGCCAAAAACATTCAGTACTTC. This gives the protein CASRGGGVEAKNIQYF.

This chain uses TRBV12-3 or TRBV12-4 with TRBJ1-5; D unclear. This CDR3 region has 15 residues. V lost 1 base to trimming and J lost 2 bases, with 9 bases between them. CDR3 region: CASSLGVRGNQPQHF. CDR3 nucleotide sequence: TGTGCCAGCAGTTTAGGGGTTCGGGGCAATCAGCCCCAGCATTTT.

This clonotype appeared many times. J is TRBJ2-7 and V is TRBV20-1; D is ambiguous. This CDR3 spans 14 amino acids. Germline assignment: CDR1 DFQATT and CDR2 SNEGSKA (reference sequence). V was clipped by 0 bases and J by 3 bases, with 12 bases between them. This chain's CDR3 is CSARDVQRFYEQYF. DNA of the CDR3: TGCAGTGCTAGAGACGTACAGAGATTCTACGAGCAGTACTTC.

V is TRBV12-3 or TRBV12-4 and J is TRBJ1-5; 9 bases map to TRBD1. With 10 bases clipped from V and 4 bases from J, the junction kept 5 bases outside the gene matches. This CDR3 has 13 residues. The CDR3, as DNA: TGTGCCACGGGGACAGGGTTAAATCAGCCCCAGCATTTT. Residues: CATGTGLNQPQHF.